The entry below describes one TCR beta chain. Antigen specificity is unknown. The V gene lost 0 bases and the J gene lost 9 bases, with 14 bases spanning the gap. This CDR3 is built from 14 residues. Germline V gives CDR1 SGHDN, CDR2 FVKESK. Amplification used 60 Vbeta primers and 13 Jbeta primers. Profiling relied on immunoSEQ multiplex PCR, and the TCRdb table lists in-frame clones only, not all of them. The sample carries approximately 300,000 clones, about 80% recorded once. This entry belongs to a study of cytomegalovirus exposure and HLA in healthy donors. General observations from the study: A later analysis by the authors found several of the most significant clusters apparently linked to common viral pathogens. A later analysis showed that HLA-associated TCR beta chains had undergone more clonal expansion than equally common others. According to a later analysis, donors in an Asian-associated ancestry cluster reportedly had fewer N-insertions than the roughly 720-donor mean.

This chain joins TRBV14 and TRBJ1-1; D perhaps matches TRBD1 (5 bases). This receptor was identified in a girl aged 2-10 years in good health and CMV-seronegative. Sequences were obtained from PBMCs. CDR3 protein: CASSQEAKGYKAFF. The CDR3 region has the DNA TGTGCCAGCAGCCAAGAAGCGAAGGGGTATAAAGCTTTCTTT. Full variable domain (remainder filled in from reference TRBV14 and TRBJ1-1): EAGVTQFPSHSVIEKGQTVTLRCDPISGHDNLYWYRRVMGKEIKFLLHFVKESKQDESGMPNNRFLAERTGGTYSTLKVQPAELEDSGVYFCASSQEAKGYKAFFGQGTRLTVV.